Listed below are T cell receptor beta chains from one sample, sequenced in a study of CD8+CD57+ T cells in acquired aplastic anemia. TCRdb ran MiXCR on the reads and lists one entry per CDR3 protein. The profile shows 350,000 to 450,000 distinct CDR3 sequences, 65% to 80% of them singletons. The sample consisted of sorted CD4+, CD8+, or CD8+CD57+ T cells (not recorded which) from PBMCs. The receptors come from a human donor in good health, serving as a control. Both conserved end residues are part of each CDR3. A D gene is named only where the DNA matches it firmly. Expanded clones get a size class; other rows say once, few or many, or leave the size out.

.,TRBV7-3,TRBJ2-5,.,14,CASSRARFGGTQYF,TGTGCCAGCAGTCGTGCTCGGTTCGGTGGGACGCAGTACTTC
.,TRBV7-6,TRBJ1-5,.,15,CASSLGRGAKIRRHF,TGTGCCAGCAGCTTAGGGCGGGGAGCAAAGATACGCAGGCATTTT
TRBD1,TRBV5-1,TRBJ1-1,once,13,CASGLEKGAQAFF,TGCGCCAGCGGCTTGGAGAAGGGGGCCCAGGCTTTCTTT
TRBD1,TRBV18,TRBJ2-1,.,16,CASSPTGTVSYNEQFF,TGTGCCAGCTCACCAACCGGGACAGTCTCCTACAATGAGCAGTTCTTC
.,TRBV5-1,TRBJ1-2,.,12,CATSLAHLVLTF,TGTGCCACCAGCCTAGCTCATCTAGTCCTGACCTTC
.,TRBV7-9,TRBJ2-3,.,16,CACGLGLRVWLHLQYF,TGTGCCTGCGGGTTGGGGCTTAGGGTATGGCTACACCTTCAGTATTTT
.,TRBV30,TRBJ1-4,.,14,CAWSGDLPPEKLFF,TGTGCCTGGAGTGGCGACCTTCCGCCTGAAAAACTGTTTTTT
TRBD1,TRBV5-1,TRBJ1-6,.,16,CASARGPTDYHSPLHF,TGTGCCAGCGCCAGGGGGCCGACTGACTACCATTCACCCCTCCACTTT
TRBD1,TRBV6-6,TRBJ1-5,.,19,CASSYLRDRGVVSNQPQHF,TGTGCCAGCAGTTACCTCCGGGACAGGGGTGTAGTAAGCAATCAGCCCCAGCATTTT
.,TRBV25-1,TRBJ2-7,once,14,CTWCPGRIPYEQYF,TGTACCTGGTGCCCGGGACGGATCCCCTACGAGCAGTACTTC
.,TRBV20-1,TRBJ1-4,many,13,CSATAATNEKLFF,TGCAGTGCAACAGCGGCAACTAATGAAAAACTGTTTTTT
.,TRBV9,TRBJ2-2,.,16,CASSLCEAGDSTELFF,TGTGCCAGCAGTTTATGCGAAGCGGGTGACTCCACGGAGCTGTTTTTT
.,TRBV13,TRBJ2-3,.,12,CASSEGGDTQYF,TGTGCCAGCAGCGAGGGGGGGGATACGCAGTATTTT
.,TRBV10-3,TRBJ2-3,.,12,CAISVPGDTQYF,TGTGCCATCAGTGTACCTGGAGATACGCAGTATTTT
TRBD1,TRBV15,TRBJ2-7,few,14,CATSERDRAYEQYF,TGTGCCACCAGCGAACGGGACAGAGCCTACGAGCAGTACTTC
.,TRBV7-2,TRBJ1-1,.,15,CASSAKRETNTEAFF,TGTGCCAGCAGCGCCAAGAGGGAGACGAACACTGAAGCTTTCTTT
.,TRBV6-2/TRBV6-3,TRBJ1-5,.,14,CASGGSWGYQPQHF,TGTGCCAGCGGGGGGTCATGGGGATATCAGCCCCAGCATTTT
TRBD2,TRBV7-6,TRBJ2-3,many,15,CASSLLAGGTDTQYF,TGTGCCAGCAGTCTACTAGCGGGGGGCACAGATACGCAGTATTTT
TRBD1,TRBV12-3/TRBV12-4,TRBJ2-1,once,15,CASSEPGQGAHEQFF,TGTGCCAGCAGTGAACCGGGACAGGGGGCACATGAGCAGTTCTTC
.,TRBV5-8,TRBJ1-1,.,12,CASSQNKREAFF,TGCGCCAGCAGCCAAAACAAACGTGAAGCTTTCTTT
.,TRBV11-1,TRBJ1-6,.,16,CASSSSPGLGFSPLHF,TGTGCCAGCAGCTCTTCCCCGGGACTGGGGTTTTCACCCCTCCACTTT
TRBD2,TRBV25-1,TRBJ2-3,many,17,CASSPSGGPESPYTQYF,TGTGCCAGCAGTCCAAGCGGGGGGCCGGAGAGTCCTTATACGCAGTATTTT
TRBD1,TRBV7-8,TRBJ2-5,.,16,CASSTRTGVFQDTQYF,TGCGCCAGCAGCACACGGACAGGGGTTTTCCAAGATACGCAGTACTTC
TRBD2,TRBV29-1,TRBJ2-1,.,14,CSATTRLADNEQFF,TGCAGCGCGACGACCCGACTAGCGGATAATGAGCAGTTCTTC
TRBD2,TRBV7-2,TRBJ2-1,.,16,CASSLGGGTYEQYQFF,TGTGCCAGCAGCTTAGGCGGGGGGACCTACGAGCAGTACCAGTTCTTC
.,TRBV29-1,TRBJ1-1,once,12,CSARIESTEAFF,TGCAGTGCTAGGATTGAGAGCACTGAAGCTTTCTTT
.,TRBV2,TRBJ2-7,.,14,CASSPWGGNFEQYF,TGTGCCAGCAGCCCGTGGGGCGGGAACTTCGAGCAGTACTTC
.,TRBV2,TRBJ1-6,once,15,CASSDRGVDNSPLHF,TGTGCCAGCAGTGATCGGGGGGTCGATAATTCACCCCTCCACTTT
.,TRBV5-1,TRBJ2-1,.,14,CASRGASSYNEQFF,TGCGCCAGCAGGGGGGCGAGCTCCTACAATGAGCAGTTCTTC
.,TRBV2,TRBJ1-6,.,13,CANNRETNSPLHF,TGTGCCAACAACAGGGAAACTAATTCACCCCTCCACTTT
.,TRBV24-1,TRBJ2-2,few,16,CATSDFRQANTGELFF,TGTGCCACCAGTGATTTCAGACAGGCAAACACCGGGGAGCTGTTTTTT
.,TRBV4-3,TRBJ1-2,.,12,CASSSGTRGYTF,TGCGCCAGCAGCTCCGGGACGAGGGGCTACACCTTC
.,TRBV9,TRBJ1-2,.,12,CASRTQFYGCTF,.
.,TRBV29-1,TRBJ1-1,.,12,CSVVGGWAEAFF,TGCAGCGTTGTCGGGGGTTGGGCTGAAGCTTTCTTT
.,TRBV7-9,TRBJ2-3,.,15,CASSRGIGVTDQQYF,TGTGCCAGCAGCCGCGGGATAGGGGTCACAGACCAGCAGTATTTT
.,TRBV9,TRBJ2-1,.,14,CASSVIRQSYEQFF,TGTGCCAGCAGCGTAATTCGGCAGTCCTATGAGCAGTTCTTC
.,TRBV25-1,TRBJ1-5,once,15,CASSFQGVSGQTQHF,TGTGCCAGCAGTTTTCAAGGGGTATCGGGGCAGACCCAGCATTTT
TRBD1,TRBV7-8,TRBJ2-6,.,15,CASSWDRSGLNALTF,TGTGCCAGCAGCTGGGACAGGTCTGGCCTTAACGCACTGACTTTC
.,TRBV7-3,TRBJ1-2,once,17,CASSLMVRGAGRYGYTF,TGTGCCAGCAGCTTAATGGTTAGGGGGGCGGGGCGGTATGGCTACACCTTC
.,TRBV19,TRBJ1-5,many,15,CASSTEHRSNQPQHF,TGTGCCAGTAGTACAGAACACCGTAGCAATCAGCCCCAGCATTTT
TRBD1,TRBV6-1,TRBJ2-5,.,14,CAITGDRGGETQYF,TGTGCCATCACCGGAGACAGGGGTGGAGAGACCCAGTACTTC
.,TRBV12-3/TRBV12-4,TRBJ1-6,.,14,CASSSEGRDSPLHF,TGTGCCAGCAGTTCAGAGGGCAGGGACTCACCCCTCCACTTT
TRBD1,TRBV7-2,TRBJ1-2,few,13,CASSLDRLDGYTF,TGTGCCAGCAGCTTGGACAGGTTGGATGGCTACACCTTC